A selection of T cell receptor beta chains follows, all from one sample in a study of blood T cell repertoires in COVID-19. TCRdb keeps only in-frame clones here, not all; method: immunoSEQ multiplex PCR. Of hundreds of thousands of clones in the sample, around nine tenths are singletons; the top ten hold over 8.5%. Sequenced sample: peripheral blood. The receptors derive from a woman younger than 45 with COVID-19, enrolled during active disease. CDR3s include the opening cysteine and the closing phenylalanine or tryptophan. A D gene is named only where the DNA matches it firmly. A row's size may be missing; if present it is once, few, many or a size class.

V gene	J gene	clone size	CDR3 length	D gene	CDR3 DNA	CDR3 protein
TRBV19	TRBJ1-4	-	15	TRBD1	TGTGCCAGTAGTATCCGGACAGGCTTTAATGAAAAACTGTTTTTT	CASSIRTGFNEKLFF
TRBV7-9	TRBJ1-5	few	15	-	TGTGCCAGCAGCTTAGTAGGAGGGATCAATCAGCCCCAGCATTTT	CASSLVGGINQPQHF
TRBV27	TRBJ2-7	-	14	TRBD1	TGTGCCAGCAGTTTGGGACAGGGGGTCTACGAGCAGTACTTC	CASSLGQGVYEQYF
TRBV28	TRBJ1-1	-	12	-	TGTGCCAGCAGTACGGACATTGATGAAGCTTTCTTT	CASSTDIDEAFF
TRBV5-6	TRBJ1-2	-	16	-	TGTGCCAGCAGCTCAATAACCGGGGGTTGGGGTTATGGCTACACCTTC	CASSSITGGWGYGYTF
TRBV21-1	TRBJ2-7	-	16	-	TGTGCCAGCAGCCCGGGTCTAGCGGGGGATTACTACGAGCAGTACTTC	CASSPGLAGDYYEQYF
TRBV6-5	TRBJ1-6	-	16	-	TGTGCCAGCAGTTACGCCGGACTGCTGTCCGGTTCACCCCTCCACTTT	CASSYAGLLSGSPLHF
TRBV30	TRBJ1-2	once	11	TRBD1	TGTGCCTGCCGGACAGGGGAGGGCTACACCTTC	CACRTGEGYTF
TRBV5-4	TRBJ1-6	-	16	-	TGTGCCAGCAGCGTCACAGGGAACCCCCTCAATTCACCCCTCCACTTT	CASSVTGNPLNSPLHF
TRBV11-2	TRBJ1-5	-	14	-	TGTGCCAGCAGCTTAGACCATAGCAATCAGCCCCAGCATTTT	CASSLDHSNQPQHF
TRBV30	TRBJ1-2	-	15	-	TGTGCTTCCCCACCAAGGACAGAGGTTAACTATGGCTACACCTTC	CASPPRTEVNYGYTF
TRBV6-6	TRBJ2-2	-	14	-	TGTGCCAGCAGTTACCAGGGGCTAACCGGGGAGCTGTTTTTT	CASSYQGLTGELFF
TRBV27	TRBJ1-6	-	16	TRBD1	TGTGCCAGCAGTTGGGGGCGGGGACAGGGGCTTTCACCCCTCCACTTT	CASSWGRGQGLSPLHF
TRBV3-1/TRBV3-2	TRBJ2-7	-	15	-	TGTGCCAGCAGCCAAGCATCCCGTTCTACCTACGAGCAGTACTTC	CASSQASRSTYEQYF
TRBV18	TRBJ2-1	-	14	-	TGTGCCAGCTCACCTTCTGCCGGGCGGGATGAGCAGTTCTTC	CASSPSAGRDEQFF
TRBV10-3	TRBJ2-7	-	13	-	TGTGCCGTGTTGGCGGGAAGCTCCTACGAGCAGTACTTC	CAVLAGSSYEQYF
TRBV14	TRBJ2-2	-	13	-	TGTGCCAGCAGCCAAGTCGGGACCGGGGAGCTGTTTTTT	CASSQVGTGELFF
TRBV7-9	TRBJ1-1	-	15	TRBD1	TGTGCCAGCAGCTTAGTGGCAGGGGGCGCGACTGAAGCTTTCTTT	CASSLVAGGATEAFF
TRBV10-3	TRBJ1-1	few	15	-	TGTGCCATCAGTACTGGCAGACAGATGAACACTGAAGCTTTCTTT	CAISTGRQMNTEAFF
TRBV6-1	TRBJ1-1	-	14	TRBD1	TGTGCCAGCAGTGAGACAGGGCGGGTCACTGAAGCTTTCTTT	CASSETGRVTEAFF
TRBV18	TRBJ1-3	-	15	-	TGTGCCAGCTCACCACCGGGCAGTTGGGGAAACACCATATATTTT	CASSPPGSWGNTIYF
TRBV15	TRBJ2-1	-	14	-	TGTGCCACCAGCACGACACCCTCCTACAATGAGCAGTTCTTC	CATSTTPSYNEQFF
TRBV19	TRBJ1-4	-	15	-	TGTGCCAGTAGTATAGGACAGCGCCGGAATGAAAAACTGTTTTTT	CASSIGQRRNEKLFF